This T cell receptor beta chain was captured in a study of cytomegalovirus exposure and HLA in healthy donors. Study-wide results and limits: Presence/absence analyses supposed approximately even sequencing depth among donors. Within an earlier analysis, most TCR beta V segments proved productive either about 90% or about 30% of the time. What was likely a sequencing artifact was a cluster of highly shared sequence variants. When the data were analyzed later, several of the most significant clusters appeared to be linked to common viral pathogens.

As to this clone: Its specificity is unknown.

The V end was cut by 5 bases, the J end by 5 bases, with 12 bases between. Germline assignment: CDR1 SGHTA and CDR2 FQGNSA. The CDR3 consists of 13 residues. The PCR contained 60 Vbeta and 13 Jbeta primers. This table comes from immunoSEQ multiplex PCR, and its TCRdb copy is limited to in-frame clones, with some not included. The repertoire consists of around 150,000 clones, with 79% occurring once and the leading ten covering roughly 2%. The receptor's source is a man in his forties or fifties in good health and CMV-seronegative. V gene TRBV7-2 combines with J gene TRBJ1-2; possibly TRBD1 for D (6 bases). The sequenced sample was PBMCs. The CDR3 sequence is CASSSRRGYGYTF. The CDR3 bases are TGTGCCAGCAGCAGTCGAAGGGGGTATGGCTACACCTTC.